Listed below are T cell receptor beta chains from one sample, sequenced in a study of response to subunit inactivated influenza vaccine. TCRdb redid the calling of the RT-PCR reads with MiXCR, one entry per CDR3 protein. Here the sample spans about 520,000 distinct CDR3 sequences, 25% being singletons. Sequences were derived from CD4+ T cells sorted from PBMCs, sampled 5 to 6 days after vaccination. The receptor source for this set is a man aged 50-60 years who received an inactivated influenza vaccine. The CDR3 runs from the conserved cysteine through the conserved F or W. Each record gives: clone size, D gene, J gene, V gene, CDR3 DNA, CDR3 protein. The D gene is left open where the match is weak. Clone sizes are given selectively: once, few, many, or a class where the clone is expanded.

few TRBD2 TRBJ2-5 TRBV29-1 TGCAGCGTGGTAGGGAGGGGAGAGACCCAGTACTTC CSVVGRGETQYF
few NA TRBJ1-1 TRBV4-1 TGCGCCAGCAGCTCGCCCGGGACATTAAACACTGAAGCTTTCTTT CASSSPGTLNTEAFF
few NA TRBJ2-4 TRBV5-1 TGCGCCAGCAGCCCAGTGGGGGGCATTCAGTACTTC CASSPVGGIQYF
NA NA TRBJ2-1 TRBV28 TGTGCCAGCAGTTCCTCATTCTTTGGGTCCTACAATGAGCAGTTCTTC CASSSSFFGSYNEQFF
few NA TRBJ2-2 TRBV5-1 TGCGCCAGCAGCTTAACACAAGCGAACACCGGGGAGCTGTTTTTT CASSLTQANTGELFF
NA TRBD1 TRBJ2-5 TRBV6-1 TGTGCCAGCAGCGTGGATCCGGGACAGGGGAGGGAGACCCAGTACTTC CASSVDPGQGRETQYF
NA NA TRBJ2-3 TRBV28 TGTGCCGGGGGGACACCTCTTAACACAGATACGCAGTATTTT CAGGTPLNTDTQYF
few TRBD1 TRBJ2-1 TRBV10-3 TGTGCCATCAGATCTCCAGGGGGCGGGAATGAGCAGTTCTTC CAIRSPGGGNEQFF
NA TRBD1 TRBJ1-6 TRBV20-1 TGCAGTGCTAACCGGGACAGAGTTACGAATTCACCCCTCCACTTT CSANRDRVTNSPLHF
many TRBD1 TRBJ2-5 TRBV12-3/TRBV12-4 TGTGCCAGCAGTTCGGACAGGGACTACCAAGAGACCCAGTACTTC CASSSDRDYQETQYF
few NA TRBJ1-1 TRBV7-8 TGTGCCAGCAGCTTAAATTTGCTGCAGAACACTGAAGCTTTCTTT CASSLNLLQNTEAFF
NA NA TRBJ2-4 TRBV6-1 TGTGCCAGCAGCCCGAGCCCCACAGGGAGAGCCAAAAACATTCAGTACTTC CASSPSPTGRAKNIQYF
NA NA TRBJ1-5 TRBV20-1 TGCAGTGCTAGAGATCACGGGGGGAGCAATCAGCCCCAGCATTTT CSARDHGGSNQPQHF
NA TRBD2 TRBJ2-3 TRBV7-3 TGTGCCAGCAGCTTAGATTTAGCGGGAGTGGCAGATACGCAGTATTTT CASSLDLAGVADTQYF
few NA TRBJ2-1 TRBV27 TGTGCCAGCAGTTCAGACAGGACTCCCTACAATGAGCAGTTCTTC CASSSDRTPYNEQFF
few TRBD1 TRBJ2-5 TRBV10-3 TGTGCCATCAATGGAGACAGGGGCCAAGAGACCCAGTACTTC CAINGDRGQETQYF
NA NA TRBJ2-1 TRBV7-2 TGTGCCAGCAGCTTAGATCCGGGGGTAATCAATGAGCAGTTCTTC CASSLDPGVINEQFF